These 10 T cell receptor beta chains share one sample of origin, sequenced in a study of blood T cell repertoires in COVID-19. Libraries were prepared by immunoSEQ multiplex PCR; TCRdb keeps only in-frame clonotypes and omits some of them. The table lists around 480,000 clones, around 88% of them singletons, with around 12% in the top ten. The sample taken for sequencing was peripheral blood. These receptors all come from a woman aged 50 to 60 with COVID-19, enrolled during active disease.

The chain couples TRBV5-1 to TRBJ1-1; D gene uncertain. CDR3 length equals 13 residues. Germline CDR1 SGHRS, CDR2 YFSETQ. The germline V and J ends were trimmed by 0 bases and 6 bases, with 9 bases remaining between them. In nucleotides, the CDR3 is TGCGCCAGCAGCTTGGGTGGAGGAGCTGAAGCTTTCTTT. Translation gives CASSLGGGAEAFF.

The chain employs TRBV5-4 and TRBJ2-7; TRBD2 is a possible D gene (6 bases). The V gene's germline CDR1 is SGHNT and CDR2 YYREEE (reference sequence). This CDR3 comprises 15 residues. Trimming took 0 bases from V and 3 from J, leaving 13 bases between them. In nucleotides, the CDR3 is TGTGCCAGCAGCTTGGGAGGGACGGGACTCTACGAGCAGTACTTC. This translates into CASSLGGTGLYEQYF.

The V and J genes are TRBV7-3 and TRBJ1-1, with D uncertain. In germline, CDR1 is SGHTA, CDR2 FQGTGA. The CDR3 is 13 residues long. Deletions cut 4 bases from V and 2 bases from J, with 8 bases between. The CDR3 loop is CASSSPGNTEAFF. The CDR3 coding sequence is TGTGCCAGCAGCTCCCCAGGTAACACTGAAGCTTTCTTT.

The chain couples TRBV24-1 to TRBJ2-2; 7 nucleotides line up with TRBD1. The CDR3 loop spans 15 amino acids. With V trimmed by 1 base and J by 6 bases, 4 bases remained unmatched. CDR1 and CDR2 (germline): KGHDR, SFDVKD. CDR3 loop: CATSDLMRGPGELFF. CDR3 nucleotides: TGTGCCACCAGTGATTTAATGAGGGGGCCCGGGGAGCTGTTTTTT.

This sequence joins TRBV5-6 and TRBJ2-7; 7 positions agree with TRBD1. Trimming cost V 3 bases and J 6 bases; bases outside gene matches: 6. Per germline, CDR1 SGHDT and CDR2 YYEEEE. There are 13 residues in the CDR3. The CDR3: CASSSEGQFEQYF. As DNA, the CDR3 is TGTGCCAGCAGCTCCGAGGGACAGTTCGAGCAGTACTTC.

The rearrangement joins TRBV11-1 to TRBJ2-3; D unclear. This CDR3 has 15 amino acids. V lost 2 bases and J 6 bases, leaving 15 bases between the germline ends. Germline V CDR1 and CDR2: SGHAT, FQDESV (reference sequence). CDR3 protein: CASSLLTADGDTQYF. CDR3 bases: TGTGCCAGCAGCTTACTAACGGCCGACGGGGATACGCAGTATTTT.

This chain uses TRBV3-1 (or the pseudogene TRBV3-2) with TRBJ2-3, with 12 bases fitting TRBD2. V was clipped by 3 bases and J by 4 bases; unmatched bases: 2. The CDR3 extends over 15 amino acids. Germline loops: CDR1 LGHDT, CDR2 YNNKEL (reference sequence). CDR3 amino acids: CASSQSSGGADTQYF. The CDR3 DNA sequence: TGTGCCAGCAGCCAGTCTAGCGGGGGGGCAGATACGCAGTATTTT.

The V and J genes are TRBV27 and TRBJ2-3; 9 bases match TRBD2. Trimming cost V 7 bases and J 1 base; bases outside gene matches: 15. The germline V gene has CDR1 MNHEY and CDR2 SMNVEV (reference sequence). There are 18 residues in the CDR3. As DNA, the CDR3 is TGTGCCAGCACTGAGGCGGGGGGGCCTAGCGCCGGCACAGATACGCAGTATTTT. Amino acids: CASTEAGGPSAGTDTQYF.

The V and J genes are TRBV5-1 and TRBJ2-1; a weak D match, TRBD2 (5 bases). The CDR3 has 16 amino acids. The ends were cut back, 4 bases at V and 5 bases at J, with 19 bases in the middle. Germline assignment: CDR1 SGHRS and CDR2 YFSETQ. CDR3 DNA sequence: TGCGCCAGCAGCCCGCGGCGAGACTACCAAAACAATGAGCAGTTCTTC. Translating gives CASSPRRDYQNNEQFF.

The chain employs TRBV7-9 and TRBJ2-7, with D possibly TRBD1 on 5 matching bases. V shed 4 bases and J shed 1 base, with 11 bases lying between them. The germline CDR1 and CDR2 sequences are SEHNR and FQNEAQ (reference sequence). This CDR3 comprises 14 residues. The CDR3 sequence: CASSYPRTSYEQYF. The CDR3, as DNA: TGTGCCAGCAGCTACCCACGGACATCCTACGAGCAGTACTTC.